Below are 29 T cell receptor beta chains sequenced from a single sample in a study of blood T cell repertoires in COVID-19. Method: immunoSEQ multiplex PCR; TCRdb's copy keeps in-frame clones and lacks some. The sample holds 120,000 or so clones, around 77% seen once. Sequencing was performed on peripheral blood. The receptors here all came from a man in his sixties with active or convalescent COVID-19.

The rearrangement uses TRBV5-1 and TRBJ2-7; D possibly corresponds to TRBD1 (6 bases). The V gene's germline CDR1 is SGHRS and CDR2 YFSETQ. Trimming stripped 1 base from V and 3 bases from J, with 11 bases between. The CDR3 loop spans 14 amino acids. CDR3 in DNA: TGCGCCAGCAGCTTGCAGGACAGTAACTACGAGCAGTACTTC. Translation gives CASSLQDSNYEQYF.

This clone has a single count. The rearrangement links TRBV7-9 to TRBJ1-1; perhaps TRBD1 as D (5 bases). The CDR3 extends over 14 amino acids. Trimming took off 5 bases at V and 0 bases at J, with 10 bases between the two ends. The V gene's germline CDR1 is SEHNR and CDR2 FQNEAQ (reference sequence). This chain's CDR3 is CASSPGEMNTEAFF. For the CDR3, the DNA is TGTGCCAGCAGCCCGGGGGAGATGAACACTGAAGCTTTCTTT.

This clone was detected only a few times. This chain links TRBV11-3 with TRBJ1-2, with 9 nucleotides matching TRBD1. CDR1 is SGHNT and CDR2 is YENEEA in the germline V gene. Losses at the gene ends were 2 bases for V and 7 bases for J; bases not matched to a gene: 5. The CDR3 has 14 amino acids. CDR3 nucleotide sequence: TGTGCCAGCAGCTTAAAGGACAGGGGCTCTGGCTACACCTTC. Translated, it gives CASSLKDRGSGYTF.

V gene TRBV6-5 combines with J gene TRBJ1-5; tentative D call: TRBD1 (5 bases). This CDR3 has 15 residues. V lost 6 bases and J 2 bases, leaving 14 bases between the germline ends. CDR1 is MNHEY and CDR2 is SVGAGI in the germline V gene. The CDR3 loop is CASRPTGWGNQPQHF. The CDR3 nucleotides are TGTGCCAGCAGACCTACAGGTTGGGGCAATCAGCCCCAGCATTTT.

About this clone itself: Additional DNA sequences in this sample encode the identical CDR3. V usage is TRBV19 and J usage is TRBJ1-5; D perhaps matches TRBD1 (6 bases). The V gene's germline CDR1 is LNHDA and CDR2 SQIVND (reference sequence). The V and J ends lost 5 bases and 4 bases respectively, with 12 bases between them. This CDR3 comprises 14 residues. In nucleotides, the CDR3 is TGTGCCAGTAGTCCCCAACAGGGTAATCAGCCCCAGCATTTT. Protein sequence: CASSPQQGNQPQHF. The full variable domain, in which reference TRBV19 and TRBJ1-5 provide the parts outside the CDR3, is DGGITQSPKYLFRKEGQNVTLSCEQNLNHDAMYWYRQDPGQGLRLIYYSQIVNDFQKGDIAEGYSVSREKKESFPLTVTSAQKNPTAFYLCASSPQQGNQPQHFGDGTRLSIL.

The V gene is TRBV9, the J gene TRBJ2-1; a possible D gene is TRBD2 (6 bases). This CDR3 comprises 17 residues. V shed 4 bases and J shed 1 base, with 18 bases lying between them. Germline CDR1 SGDLS, CDR2 YYNGEE. CDR3 coding DNA: TGTGCCAGCAGCCATAATTGGCGGGCGGGATCCTACAATGAGCAGTTCTTC. Translation gives CASSHNWRAGSYNEQFF. Supplemented by reference TRBV9 and TRBJ2-1, the full variable domain reads DSGVTQTPKHLITATGQRVTLRCSPRSGDLSVYWYQQSLDQGLQFLIQYYNGEERAKGNILERFSAQQFPDLHSELNLSSLELGDSALYFCASSHNWRAGSYNEQFFGPGTRLTVL.

The chain employs TRBV2 and TRBJ1-3, with 7 bases fitting TRBD1. The V and J ends lost 6 bases and 4 bases, in that order; junction bases with no gene match: 6. The CDR3 covers 14 residues. CDR1 is SNHLY, CDR2 FYNNEI, per germline. This CDR3 is CASRGDSSGNTIYF. DNA of the CDR3: TGTGCCAGCAGGGGGGACAGCTCCGGAAACACCATATATTTT.

V gene TRBV29-1 combines with J gene TRBJ2-1, with unresolved D. The CDR3 length is 12 residues. Germline V lookup: CDR1 SQVTM, CDR2 ANQGSEA. V lost 3 bases to trimming and J lost 6 bases, with 9 bases between them. CDR3 residues: CSVERPGNEQFF. CDR3 in DNA: TGCAGCGTTGAGAGGCCGGGCAATGAGCAGTTCTTC.

The genes are TRBV10-3 and TRBJ2-5, with D possibly being TRBD2 (5 bases). V lost 10 bases to trimming and J lost 1 base, with 10 bases between them. The CDR3 loop spans 12 amino acids. CDR1 ENHRY and CDR2 SYGVKD come from the germline V gene. DNA for the CDR3: TGTGCCACCTCGGGGAGCCAAGAGACCCAGTACTTC. This encodes CATSGSQETQYF.

The gene calls are TRBV24-1 and TRBJ2-7, with D maybe TRBD1 (5 bases). Germline loops: CDR1 KGHDR, CDR2 SFDVKD. V dropped 5 bases and J dropped 0 bases, with 16 bases sitting between them. This CDR3 region has 16 residues. The CDR3 DNA sequence: TGTGCCACCAGTGCCTCACCAGGGCACGGCTCCTACGAGCAGTACTTC. Its protein is CATSASPGHGSYEQYF.

The genes are TRBV19 and TRBJ1-1, with a tentative D call TRBD1 (6 bases). Germline V gene sequence: CDR1 LNHDA, CDR2 SQIVND (reference sequence). The CDR3 is 19 amino acids. V lost 0 bases and J lost 2, with 22 bases in between. The CDR3 DNA reads as TGTGCCAGTAGTATAGATGGGGGTCAGGGGCCGGGCGGAAACACTGAAGCTTTCTTT. This translates into CASSIDGGQGPGGNTEAFF. Filled out from reference TRBV19 and TRBJ1-1, the complete variable domain reads DGGITQSPKYLFRKEGQNVTLSCEQNLNHDAMYWYRQDPGQGLRLIYYSQIVNDFQKGDIAEGYSVSREKKESFPLTVTSAQKNPTAFYLCASSIDGGQGPGGNTEAFFGQGTRLTVV.

The chain employs TRBV4-3 and TRBJ2-5; D is possibly TRBD1 (5 bases). With 0 bases removed from V and 7 bases from J, the gap between germline ends came to 15 bases. This CDR3 spans 15 amino acids. Germline V gene lookup returns CDR1 LGHNA and CDR2 YSLEER. The CDR3 here is CASSQDLQGHGTQYF. The DNA of the CDR3 is TGCGCCAGCAGCCAAGATCTGCAGGGCCACGGGACCCAGTACTTC.

In this sample, this clone turned up many times. CDR3 loop: CASSQDPEDGYTF. The CDR3 region has the DNA TGTGCCAGCAGCCAAGATCCGGAGGATGGCTACACCTTC. The V gene is TRBV4-2, the J gene TRBJ1-2; D is undetermined. Germline CDR1 is LGHNA and CDR2 is YNFKEQ. CDR3 length: 13 amino acids. Trimming left V 0 bases short and J 6 bases short, with 8 bases between.

The chain couples TRBV27 to TRBJ1-3; D uncertain. With 7 bases removed from V and 2 bases from J, the gap between germline ends came to 21 bases. The CDR3 covers 17 residues. Germline-derived CDR1 and CDR2 are MNHEY and SMNVEV (reference sequence). The CDR3 region is CASKRIGRSEAGNTIYF. The CDR3 DNA is TGTGCCAGCAAGAGGATAGGGCGGTCGGAGGCTGGAAACACCATATATTTT.

The CDR3 DNA is TGTGCCAGTAGTATAGAACCCAGGGGAGATGAAAAACTGTTTTTT. Protein product: CASSIEPRGDEKLFF. The chain recombines TRBV19 with TRBJ1-4, with D possibly TRBD1 on 6 matching bases. Looked up from germline, CDR1 is LNHDA and CDR2 is SQIVND (reference sequence). There are 15 residues in the CDR3. V lost 0 bases and J lost 6, with 11 bases in between.

The V gene is TRBV21-1, the J gene TRBJ2-2; TRBD1 was called by the table and not checked on the DNA. TRBV21-1 corresponds to a pseudogene. The CDR3 contains 15 residues. Here the CDR3 DNA reads TGTGCCAGCACCGAACCGGGACAGAACACCGGGGAGCTGTTTTTT. Translating gives CASTEPGQNTGELFF.

This chain links TRBV27 with TRBJ1-2, with unresolved D. Germline CDR1 is MNHEY and CDR2 is SMNVEV (reference sequence). Trimming took 2 bases from V and 7 from J, leaving 17 bases between them. This CDR3 has 15 amino acids. CDR3 coding DNA: TGTGCCAGCAGTTTACGGGGAGAGTCTTTCTTTGGCTACACCTTC. Protein: CASSLRGESFFGYTF.

In this sample, this clone turned up a few times. The rearrangement links TRBV29-1 to TRBJ2-7; no firm D call. CDR1 and CDR2 (germline): SQVTM, ANQGSEA. The CDR3 loop spans 12 amino acids. Trimming took 6 bases from V and 0 from J, leaving 9 bases between them. Here the CDR3 reads CSVGVDSYEQYF. The CDR3 nucleotides are TGCAGCGTCGGAGTGGACTCCTACGAGCAGTACTTC.

This clone was counted once. J is TRBJ1-1 and V is TRBV27, with TRBD1 matching 7 bases. V trimming: 4 bases; J trimming: 4 bases; junction bases outside the gene matches: 9. The germline CDR1 and CDR2 sequences are MNHEY and SMNVEV (reference sequence). This CDR3 region has 15 residues. The CDR3, as DNA: TGTGCCAGCAGTTCCAGAGCAGGGGGAGGCACTGAAGCTTTCTTT. It yields the protein CASSSRAGGGTEAFF.

The table lists this clone with many counts. The V and J genes are TRBV27 and TRBJ1-2; 7 bases match TRBD1. V shed 0 bases, J shed 9 bases, and the junction held 10 bases outside the gene matches. The germline gives CDR1 MNHEY, CDR2 SMNVEV (reference sequence). The CDR3 runs to 15 residues. CDR3 protein: CASSLSFRQGESYTF. In DNA form, the CDR3 reads TGTGCCAGCAGTTTATCGTTCCGACAGGGAGAAAGCTACACCTTC.

The chain joins TRBV5-1 to TRBJ2-3; 7 bases fit TRBD2. Germline V gene data show CDR1 as SGHRS and CDR2 as YFSETQ. V was clipped by 7 bases and J by 3 bases; unmatched bases: 17. The CDR3 has 17 residues. CDR3 sequence: CASFLGGRAVSTDTQYF. CDR3 DNA sequence: TGCGCCAGCTTCCTCGGGGGGAGGGCCGTCTCGACAGATACGCAGTATTTT.

The chain combines TRBV7-2 with TRBJ2-7; TRBD2 might be the D (5 bases). The CDR3 consists of 14 residues. The germline CDR1 and CDR2 sequences are SGHTA and FQGNSA. V lost 2 bases and J lost 1, with 9 bases in between. CDR3 nucleotide sequence: TGTGCCAGCAGCTTATCCCGGGATTCCTACGAGCAGTACTTC. Protein: CASSLSRDSYEQYF.

The chain couples TRBV28 to TRBJ1-2; a possible D gene is TRBD1 (6 bases). The germline gives CDR1 MDHEN, CDR2 SYDVKM. V lost 5 bases and J 8 bases, leaving 21 bases between the germline ends. This CDR3 region has 15 residues. The CDR3 nucleotides are TGTGCCAGCAGTAAGGTGGGCGTTACAACAGGGGGCTACACCTTC. Encoded protein: CASSKVGVTTGGYTF.

The chain joins TRBV7-9 to TRBJ1-5; D unclear. The CDR3 contains 13 residues. In germline, CDR1 is SEHNR, CDR2 FQNEAQ (reference sequence). Trimming removed 5 bases at V and 6 bases at J, with 11 bases between. The CDR3 sequence is CASSRLGGQPQHF. In DNA form, the CDR3 reads TGTGCCAGCAGCCGACTAGGCGGTCAGCCCCAGCATTTT.

The rearrangement uses TRBV4-2 and TRBJ1-6; TRBD1 might be the D (6 bases). V lost 4 bases and J lost 7, with 11 bases in between. This CDR3 contains 14 residues. The germline V gene has CDR1 LGHNA and CDR2 YNFKEQ. The CDR3 DNA sequence: TGTGCCAGCAGCCTCCGGACAGCCAATTCACCCCTCCACTTT. It yields the protein CASSLRTANSPLHF.

This chain uses TRBV7-9 with TRBJ1-1; 7 bases agree with TRBD1. Germline loops: CDR1 SEHNR, CDR2 FQNEAQ (reference sequence). The CDR3 loop spans 13 amino acids. Trimming at V came to 3 bases and at J to 7 bases, leaving 5 bases not matched to a gene. CDR3 sequence: CASSFDRAYEAFF. CDR3 coding DNA: TGTGCCAGCAGCTTCGACAGGGCATATGAAGCTTTCTTT.

This clone has a count of ten or more. The chain couples TRBV24-1 to TRBJ2-1; 8 bases match TRBD2. Germline V CDR1 and CDR2: KGHDR, SFDVKD. V was pared by 8 bases and J by 13 bases, with 15 bases of the junction left unmatched. The CDR3 consists of 14 residues. CDR3 nucleotide sequence: TGTGCCACCACTGGGCGGGAGGACCGAAGGGTACAGTTCTTC. It encodes CATTGREDRRVQFF.

This rearrangement joins TRBV7-6 to TRBJ2-1; D uncertain. The V gene lost 0 bases and the J gene lost 7 bases, with 13 bases spanning the gap. From germline, CDR1 is SGHVS and CDR2 FNYEAQ. The CDR3 spans 15 residues. CDR3 nucleotides: TGTGCCAGCAGCTTAGCGCGAACCCTCGGGAATGAGCAGTTCTTC. Its protein product is CASSLARTLGNEQFF.

The chain recombines TRBV2 with TRBJ2-5; 9 nucleotides agree with TRBD1. This CDR3 region has 15 residues. CDR1 SNHLY and CDR2 FYNNEI come from the germline V gene. V dropped 2 bases and J dropped 5; count of bases not matched to a gene: 6. The CDR3 sequence is CASSEWGQGLETQYF. In DNA, the CDR3 is TGTGCCAGCAGTGAATGGGGACAGGGCTTGGAGACCCAGTACTTC.